The TCR beta chain under discussion was sequenced for a study of cytomegalovirus exposure and HLA in healthy donors. In the study overall: There were fewer than 500 genotyped donors. Of these, roughly 80% fell in the genetic ancestry cluster associated with self-reported Caucasian donors.

Both 60 Vbeta primers and 13 Jbeta primers went into the PCR. Libraries were prepared by immunoSEQ multiplex PCR; TCRdb keeps only in-frame clonotypes and omits some of them. The repertoire holds approximately 88,000 clones, with around four fifths as singletons. CDR1 and CDR2 from the germline V gene are MGHRA and YSYEKL. The CDR3 is made up of 17 amino acids. With 4 bases removed from V and 8 bases from J, the gap between germline ends came to 26 bases. The sample taken for sequencing was PBMCs. The rearrangement links TRBV4-1 to TRBJ1-2; a weak D match, TRBD1 (6 bases). This sequence originates from a male donor in good health and CMV-seronegative. The CDR3 region is CASSPQGLYRDREGYTF. In nucleotides, the CDR3 is TGCGCCAGCAGCCCCCAAGGATTGTACAGGGATCGAGAAGGCTACACCTTC.